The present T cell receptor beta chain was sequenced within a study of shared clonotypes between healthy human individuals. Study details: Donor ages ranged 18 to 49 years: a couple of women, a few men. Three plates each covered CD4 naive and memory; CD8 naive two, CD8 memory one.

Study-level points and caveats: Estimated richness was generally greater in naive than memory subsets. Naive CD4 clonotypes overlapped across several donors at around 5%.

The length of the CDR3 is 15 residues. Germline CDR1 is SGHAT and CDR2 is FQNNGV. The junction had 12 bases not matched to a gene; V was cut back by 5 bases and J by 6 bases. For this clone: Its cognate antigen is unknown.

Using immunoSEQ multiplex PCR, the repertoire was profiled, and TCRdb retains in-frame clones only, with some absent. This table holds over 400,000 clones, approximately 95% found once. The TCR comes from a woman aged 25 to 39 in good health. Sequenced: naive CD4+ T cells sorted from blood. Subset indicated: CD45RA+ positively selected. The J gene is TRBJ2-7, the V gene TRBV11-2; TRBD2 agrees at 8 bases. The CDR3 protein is CASSQGLVPVREQYF. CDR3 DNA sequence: TGTGCCAGCAGCCAGGGACTAGTTCCAGTCCGCGAGCAGTACTTC.